The present T cell receptor (beta chain) was sequenced within a study of beta chain features in type 1 diabetes. Whole-study results and caveats: Reduced insertions and increased deletions marked VDJ junctions in type 1 diabetes patients. When Type 1 diabetes patients were examined, their TCRB CDR3s proved moderately but significantly shorter in all four CD4+ subsets.

All of the isolated RNA was reverse transcribed, so expressed TCRB transcripts were sequenced. Read counts averaged about 3.57 million for samples of naive, central memory and regulatory T cells. Produced via immunoSEQ multiplex PCR; TCRdb's table is partial and in-frame only. The sample carries under 850,000 clones, roughly 13% recorded once. Turning to this clone: Its target is not known.

The V gene's germline CDR1 is SGDLS and CDR2 YYNGEE. This CDR3 has 15 residues. The V gene lost 0 bases and the J gene lost 2 bases, with 11 bases spanning the gap. The sample consisted of naive CD4+ T cells from blood. This clonotype was sampled from a man younger than 35 with type 1 diabetes. The rearrangement links TRBV9 to TRBJ1-1; TRBD1 is a possible D gene (5 bases). The CDR3 protein is CASSVGSQGNTEAFF. The CDR3 bases are TGTGCCAGCAGCGTAGGATCTCAGGGTAACACTGAAGCTTTCTTT. Full variable domain (missing parts from reference TRBV9 and TRBJ1-1): DSGVTQTPKHLITATGQRVTLRCSPRSGDLSVYWYQQSLDQGLQFLIQYYNGEERAKGNILERFSAQQFPDLHSELNLSSLELGDSALYFCASSVGSQGNTEAFFGQGTRLTVV.